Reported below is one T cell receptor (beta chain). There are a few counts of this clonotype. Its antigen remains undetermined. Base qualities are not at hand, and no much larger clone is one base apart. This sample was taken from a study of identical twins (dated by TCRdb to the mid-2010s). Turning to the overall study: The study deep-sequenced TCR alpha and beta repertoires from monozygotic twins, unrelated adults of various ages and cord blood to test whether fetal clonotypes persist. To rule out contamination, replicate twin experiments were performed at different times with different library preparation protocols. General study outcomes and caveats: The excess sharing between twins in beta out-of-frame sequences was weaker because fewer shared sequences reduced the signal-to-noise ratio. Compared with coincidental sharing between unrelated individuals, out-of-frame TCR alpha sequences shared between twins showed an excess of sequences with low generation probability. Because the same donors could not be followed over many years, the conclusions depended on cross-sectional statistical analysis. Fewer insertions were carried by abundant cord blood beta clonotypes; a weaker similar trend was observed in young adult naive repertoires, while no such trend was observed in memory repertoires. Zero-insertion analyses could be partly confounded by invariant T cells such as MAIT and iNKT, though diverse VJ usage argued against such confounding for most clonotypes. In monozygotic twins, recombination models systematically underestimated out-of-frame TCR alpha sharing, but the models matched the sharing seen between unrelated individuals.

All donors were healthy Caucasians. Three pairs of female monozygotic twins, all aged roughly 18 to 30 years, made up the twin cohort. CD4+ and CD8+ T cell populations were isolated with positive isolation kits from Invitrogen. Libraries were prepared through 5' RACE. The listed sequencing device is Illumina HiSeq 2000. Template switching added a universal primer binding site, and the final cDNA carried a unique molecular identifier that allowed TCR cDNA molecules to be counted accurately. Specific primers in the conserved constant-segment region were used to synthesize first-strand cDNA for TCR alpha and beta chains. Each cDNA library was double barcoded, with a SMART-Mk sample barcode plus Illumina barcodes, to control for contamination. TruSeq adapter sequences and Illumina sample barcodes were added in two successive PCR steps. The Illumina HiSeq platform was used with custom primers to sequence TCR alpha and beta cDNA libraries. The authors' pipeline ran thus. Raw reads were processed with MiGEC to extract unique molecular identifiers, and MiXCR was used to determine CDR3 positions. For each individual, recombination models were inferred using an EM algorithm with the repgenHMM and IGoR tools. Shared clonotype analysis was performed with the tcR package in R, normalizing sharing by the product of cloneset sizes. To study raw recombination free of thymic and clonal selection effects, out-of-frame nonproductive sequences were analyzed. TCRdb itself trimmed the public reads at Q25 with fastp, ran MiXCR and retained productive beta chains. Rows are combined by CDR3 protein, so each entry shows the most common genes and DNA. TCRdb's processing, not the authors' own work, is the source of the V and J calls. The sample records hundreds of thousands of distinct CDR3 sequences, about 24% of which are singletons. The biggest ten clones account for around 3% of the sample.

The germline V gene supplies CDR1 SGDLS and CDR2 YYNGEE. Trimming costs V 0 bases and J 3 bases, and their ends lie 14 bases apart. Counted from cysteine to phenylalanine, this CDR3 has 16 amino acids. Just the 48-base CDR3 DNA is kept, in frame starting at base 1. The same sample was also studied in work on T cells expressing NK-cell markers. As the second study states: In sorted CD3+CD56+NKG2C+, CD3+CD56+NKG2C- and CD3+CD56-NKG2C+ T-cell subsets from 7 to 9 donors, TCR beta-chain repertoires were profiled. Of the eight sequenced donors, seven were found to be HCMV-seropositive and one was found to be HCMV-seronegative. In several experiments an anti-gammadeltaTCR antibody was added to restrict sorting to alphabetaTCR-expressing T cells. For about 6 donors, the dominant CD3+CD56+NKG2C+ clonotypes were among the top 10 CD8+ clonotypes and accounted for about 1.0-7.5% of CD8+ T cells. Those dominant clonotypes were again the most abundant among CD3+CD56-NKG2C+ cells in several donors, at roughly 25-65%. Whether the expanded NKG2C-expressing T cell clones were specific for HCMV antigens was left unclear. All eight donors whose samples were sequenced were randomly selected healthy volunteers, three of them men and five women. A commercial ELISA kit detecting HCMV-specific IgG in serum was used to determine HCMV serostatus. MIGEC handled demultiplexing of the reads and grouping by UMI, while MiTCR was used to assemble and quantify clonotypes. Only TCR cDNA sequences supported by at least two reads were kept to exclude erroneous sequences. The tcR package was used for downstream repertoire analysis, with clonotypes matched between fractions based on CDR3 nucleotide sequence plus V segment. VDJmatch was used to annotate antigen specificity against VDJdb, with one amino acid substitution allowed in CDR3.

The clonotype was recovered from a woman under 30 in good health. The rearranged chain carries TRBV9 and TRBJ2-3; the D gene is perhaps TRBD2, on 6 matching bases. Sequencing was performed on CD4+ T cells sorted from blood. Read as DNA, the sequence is TGTGCCAGCAGCGTAGGAAGTCTAGCGCGAACAGATACGCAGTATTTT. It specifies CASSVGSLARTDTQYF.